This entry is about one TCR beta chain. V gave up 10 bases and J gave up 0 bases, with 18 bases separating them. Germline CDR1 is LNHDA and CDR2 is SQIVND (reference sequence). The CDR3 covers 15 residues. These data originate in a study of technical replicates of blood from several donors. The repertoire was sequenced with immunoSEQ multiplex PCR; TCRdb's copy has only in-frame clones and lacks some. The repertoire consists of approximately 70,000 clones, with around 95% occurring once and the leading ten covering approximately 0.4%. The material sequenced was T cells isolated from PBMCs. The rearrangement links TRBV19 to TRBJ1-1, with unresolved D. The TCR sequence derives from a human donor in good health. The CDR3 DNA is TGTGCCACACAAATTCGGGGTGGTATGAACACTGAAGCTTTCTTT. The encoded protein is CATQIRGGMNTEAFF. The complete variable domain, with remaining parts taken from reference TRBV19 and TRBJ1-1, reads DGGITQSPKYLFRKEGQNVTLSCEQNLNHDAMYWYRQDPGQGLRLIYYSQIVNDFQKGDIAEGYSVSREKKESFPLTVTSAQKNPTAFYLCATQIRGGMNTEAFFGQGTRLTVV.